Shown below are 23 T cell receptor beta chains from a single sample sequenced in a study of T cells after yellow fever vaccination. TCRdb itself ran the 5' RACE reads through MiXCR, one entry per CDR3 protein. Here the sample spans about 360,000 distinct CDR3 sequences, under 7.5% being singletons. Sample: PBMCs, taken 5 days after the yellow fever booster vaccination. These receptors originate from a man aged 25 to 40 who received the YFV17D yellow fever vaccine.

The chain joins TRBV4-3 to TRBJ2-1, with 9 bases fitting TRBD2. J was trimmed by 0 bases and V by 0 bases; bases with no gene match: 6. Germline loops: CDR1 LGHNA, CDR2 YSLEER. This CDR3 contains 18 residues. CDR3 DNA sequence: TGCGCCAGCAGCCAAGATTCACTTAGCGGGAGCTCCTACAATGAGCAGTTCTTC. Its translation: CASSQDSLSGSSYNEQFF.

This clonotype has more than one count but fewer than ten. The chain joins TRBV28 to TRBJ2-3; a weak D match, TRBD1 (6 bases). V dropped 3 bases and J dropped 1 base, with 14 bases sitting between them. Germline CDR1 is MDHEN and CDR2 is SYDVKM. This CDR3 comprises 16 residues. The CDR3 DNA is TGTGCCAGCAGTTTCCGGGGCAGGGGACGCACAGATACGCAGTATTTT. This sequence encodes CASSFRGRGRTDTQYF.

The chain recombines TRBV5-1 with TRBJ2-1, with 7 bases that match TRBD2. CDR1 SGHRS and CDR2 YFSETQ come from the germline V gene. The CDR3 is 14 residues long. The junction had 7 bases not matched to a gene; V was cut back by 6 bases and J by 4 bases. The CDR3 loop reads CASNPGGLYNEQFF. Here the CDR3 DNA reads TGCGCCAGCAATCCGGGAGGATTATACAATGAGCAGTTCTTC. The variable domain in full, with the rest retrieved from reference TRBV5-1 and TRBJ2-1, is KAGVTQTPRYLIKTRGQQVTLSCSPISGHRSVSWYQQTPGQGLQFLFEYFSETQRNKGNFPGRFSGRQFSNSRSEMNVSTLELGDSALYLCASNPGGLYNEQFFGPGTRLTVL.

The chain uses TRBV9 and TRBJ2-5, with D unresolved. There are 14 residues in the CDR3. Trimming pared 6 bases from V and 0 bases from J, leaving 12 bases between. The germline V gene encodes CDR1 SGDLS and CDR2 YYNGEE. In nucleotides, the CDR3 is TGTGCCAGCAAGCGTGAACAGAACCAAGAGACCCAGTACTTC. Residues: CASKREQNQETQYF.

This clonotype occurred a few times. The chain links TRBV14 to TRBJ2-2; D gene uncertain. The germline V and J ends were trimmed by 2 bases and 1 base, with 11 bases remaining between them. CDR3 length: 16 amino acids. Germline CDR1 and CDR2: SGHDN and FVKESK. The CDR3 DNA reads TGTGCCAGCAGCCAATTTTTACAGCTGAACACCGGGGAGCTGTTTTTT. Its translation: CASSQFLQLNTGELFF.

This clonotype has only a few counts. The chain combines TRBV7-9 with TRBJ2-1, with TRBD2 matching 7 bases. V lost 5 bases to trimming and J lost 15 bases; unmatched junction nucleotides: 22. Germline assignment: CDR1 SEHNR and CDR2 FQNEAQ (reference sequence). CDR3 length equals 16 residues. CDR3 residues: CASSLTTGRLSPRMFF. CDR3 DNA: TGTGCCAGCAGCCTAACGACCGGGAGGTTATCTCCACGGATGTTCTTC.

The chain uses TRBV20-1 and TRBJ2-1; tentative D call: TRBD2 (5 bases). Germline-derived CDR1 and CDR2 are DFQATT and SNEGSKA (reference sequence). This CDR3 spans 14 amino acids. The V end was cut by 1 base, the J end by 2 bases, with 9 bases between. The CDR3: CSARGSGAYNEQFF. CDR3 bases: TGCAGTGCTAGAGGCTCCGGGGCCTACAATGAGCAGTTCTTC.

V and J are TRBV6-1 and TRBJ2-7, with TRBD2 matching 9 bases. Unmatched junction bases numbered 13, after V lost 3 bases and J lost 4 bases. The CDR3 is 17 amino acids. Germline V CDR1 and CDR2: MNHNS, SASEGT. The CDR3, as DNA: TGTGCCAGCAGTGACCTCGGGACTAGCTATCGTAGGTACGAGCAGTACTTC. It encodes CASSDLGTSYRRYEQYF.

Turning to this clonotype: This may arise from a read error, as a much more abundant clone is one base away. This is likely a read error, given that the CDR3 carries no conserved phenylalanine or tryptophan at its end. V gene TRBV30 combines with J gene TRBJ2-3; 8 bases are a match to TRBD2. The CDR3 spans 13 residues. The V gene's germline CDR1 is GTSNPN and CDR2 SVGIG (reference sequence). V trimming: 2 bases; J trimming: 4 bases; junction bases outside the gene matches: 2. The CDR3, as DNA: TGTGCCTGGAGTCAAGCGGGGGCAGATACGCAGTATTCT. Translated: CAWSQAGADTQYS.

This clonotype was recorded at least ten times. The rearrangement joins TRBV29-1 to TRBJ2-7, with D maybe TRBD2 (6 bases). Trimming stripped 6 bases from V and 6 bases from J, with 12 bases between. Germline CDR1 SQVTM, CDR2 ANQGSEA. CDR3 length: 11 residues. CDR3 nucleotide sequence: TGCAGCGTGCGGGATTTGGGCGAGCAGTACTTC. Translation gives CSVRDLGEQYF.

This clonotype appeared many times. This sequence joins TRBV5-5 and TRBJ1-6; no firm D call. The CDR3 extends over 16 amino acids. Germline CDR1 is SGHKS and CDR2 is YYEKEE (reference sequence). The V gene lost 3 bases and the J gene lost 10 bases, with 20 bases spanning the gap. CDR3 sequence reads: CASSSSPGRQNSPLHF. CDR3 bases: TGTGCCAGCAGCTCGAGCCCCGGCCGACAAAACTCACCCCTCCACTTT. Looking up the rest from reference TRBV5-5 and TRBJ1-6 gives the full variable domain: DAGVTQSPTHLIKTRGQQVTLRCSPISGHKSVSWYQQVLGQGPQFIFQYYEKEERGRGNFPDRFSARQFPNYSSELNVNALLLGDSALYLCASSSSPGRQNSPLHFGNGTRLTVT.

With respect to this clonotype: Just one base apart from a much larger clone, this may be a read error. J is TRBJ2-5 and V is TRBV7-2; 10 nucleotides match TRBD2. Germline CDR1 reads SGHTA; CDR2 reads FQGNSA. CDR3 length: 15 amino acids. V gave up 5 bases and J gave up 5 bases; unmatched junction bases: 8. The DNA of the CDR3 is TGTGCCAGCAGCAGGGGACTAGCGAGAGGGGAGACCCAGTACTTC. This gives the protein CASSRGLARGETQYF. Supplemented by reference TRBV7-2 and TRBJ2-5, the full variable domain reads GAGVSQSPSNKVTEKGKDVELRCDPISGHTALYWYRQSLGQGLEFLIYFQGNSAPDKSGLPSDRFSAERTGGSVSTLTIQRTQQEDSAVYLCASSRGLARGETQYFGPGTRLLVL.

This chain connects TRBV7-2 to TRBJ1-1; 8 bases are a match to TRBD1. The V gene's germline CDR1 is SGHTA and CDR2 FQGNSA. V lost 4 bases to trimming and J lost 5 bases; unmatched junction nucleotides: 6. The length of the CDR3 is 14 residues. In DNA form, the CDR3 reads TGTGCCAGCAGCTCCCGACAGGGGTCGACTGAAGCTTTCTTT. This translates into CASSSRQGSTEAFF.

The rearrangement uses TRBV24-1 and TRBJ2-1; D not resolved. V was clipped by 4 bases and J by 7 bases, with 19 bases between them. Germline V gives CDR1 KGHDR, CDR2 SFDVKD. The CDR3 sequence is 16 residues long. CDR3 bases: TGTGCCACCAGTGACCCCTCCCGACACGGCCGGAATGAGCAGTTCTTC. Translating it yields CATSDPSRHGRNEQFF.

Only a few counts were recorded for this clonotype. The genes are TRBV5-6 and TRBJ2-5; 10 bases fit TRBD1. This CDR3 is built from 17 residues. After removal of 4 bases from V and 2 bases from J, the junction contained 11 bases not matched to a gene. CDR1 is SGHDT and CDR2 is YYEEEE in the germline V gene. CDR3 amino acids: CASSETGGSPNQETQYF. In DNA form, the CDR3 reads TGTGCCAGCAGCGAGACAGGGGGCTCCCCCAATCAAGAGACCCAGTACTTC.

This clonotype has a count of ten or more. This chain links TRBV5-6 with TRBJ2-2, with a tentative D call TRBD1 (5 bases). The CDR3 is 14 amino acids. Germline lookup yields CDR1 SGHDT and CDR2 YYEEEE. V shed 5 bases and J shed 7 bases, with 15 bases lying between them. In nucleotides, the CDR3 is TGTGCCAGCAGATTCGAAGACAGCATCGGGGAGCTGTTTTTT. Amino acids: CASRFEDSIGELFF.

This clonotype came up a few times. This rearrangement joins TRBV28 to TRBJ2-2; D is undetermined. Germline assignment: CDR1 MDHEN and CDR2 SYDVKM. The CDR3 sequence is 13 residues long. The CDR3 is CGSQFWDTGELFF. CDR3 DNA: TGTGGAAGCCAATTTTGGGACACCGGGGAGCTGTTTTTT.

This clonotype was observed a few times. The chain employs TRBV7-9 and TRBJ1-1; D unclear. The ends were cut back, 4 bases at V and 4 bases at J, with 10 bases in the middle. This CDR3 is 13 amino acids long. CDR1 is SEHNR, CDR2 FQNEAQ, per germline (reference sequence). CDR3 in amino acids: CASSSIVSTEAFF. The CDR3 DNA is TGTGCCAGCAGCTCTATCGTTAGCACTGAAGCTTTCTTT.

This clonotype was detected many times. This chain connects TRBV7-9 to TRBJ2-7; TRBD2 is a possible D gene (5 bases). This CDR3 has 15 amino acids. Germline assignment: CDR1 SEHNR and CDR2 FQNEAQ (reference sequence). V lost 2 bases to trimming and J lost 0 bases, with 11 bases between them. In nucleotides, the CDR3 is TGTGCCAGCAGCTTATACCCGGGATCCTCCTACGAGCAGTACTTC. The encoded protein is CASSLYPGSSYEQYF.

The V and J genes are TRBV5-4 and TRBJ2-7; D may be TRBD1 (5 bases). Germline V gene data show CDR1 as SGHNT and CDR2 as YYREEE (reference sequence). The CDR3 is made up of 14 amino acids. V was shortened by 0 bases and J by 2 bases, with 9 bases between the two germline ends. CDR3 coding DNA: TGTGCCAGCAGCTTGGGTCTACAGGCCTACGAGCAGTACTTC. Protein product: CASSLGLQAYEQYF. Variable domain in full (rest from reference TRBV5-4 and TRBJ2-7): ETGVTQSPTHLIKTRGQQVTLRCSSQSGHNTVSWYQQALGQGPQFIFQYYREEENGRGNFPPRFSGLQFPNYSSELNVNALELDDSALYLCASSLGLQAYEQYFGPGTRLTVT.

The chain carries TRBV4-3 and TRBJ2-3; 8 bases are shared with TRBD2. This CDR3 region has 16 residues. The germline gives CDR1 LGHNA, CDR2 YSLEER. The V and J ends lost 0 bases and 2 bases, in that order; junction bases with no gene match: 4. CDR3 amino acids: CASSQDVREVTDTQYF. For the CDR3, the DNA is TGCGCCAGCAGCCAAGATGTGCGGGAGGTCACAGATACGCAGTATTTT.

This clonotype was observed at least ten times. The chain recombines TRBV7-9 with TRBJ2-5; tentative D call: TRBD2 (6 bases). Looked up from germline, CDR1 is SEHNR and CDR2 is FQNEAQ (reference sequence). V dropped 2 bases and J dropped 5 bases, with 9 bases sitting between them. The CDR3 spans 13 residues. In DNA form, the CDR3 reads TGTGCCAGCAGCTTAAAACGGGAGGAGACCCAGTACTTC. It encodes CASSLKREETQYF.

This clonotype turned up a few times. This rearrangement joins TRBV9 to TRBJ2-1; weak D call: TRBD2 (6 bases). Germline lookup yields CDR1 SGDLS and CDR2 YYNGEE. Trimming cost V 3 bases and J 5 bases, with 18 bases left between them. The CDR3 totals 16 residues. The CDR3 region is CASSAATGSFDNEQFF. Here the CDR3 DNA reads TGTGCCAGCAGCGCCGCGACCGGGAGCTTCGACAATGAGCAGTTCTTC.